The 31 T cell receptor beta chains listed next were all sequenced from one sample in a study of T-cell memory formation after mild COVID-19. Using its own MiXCR run on the 5' RACE reads, TCRdb lists one record per CDR3 protein. Among hundreds of thousands of distinct CDR3 sequences listed, approximately 15% were seen once. Input material: PBMCs or a T cell subset sorted from them (not recorded which). These receptor sequences come from a man aged 18 to 29 who had mild COVID-19 (a few samples of this study predate the infection). Cell type and time point are not known.

The chain couples TRBV7-2 to TRBJ1-2, with a possible D match to TRBD1 (6 bases). The CDR3 is made up of 14 amino acids. The germline V gene encodes CDR1 SGHTA and CDR2 FQGNSA. Trimming took off 8 bases at V and 0 bases at J, with 13 bases between the two ends. The chain's CDR3 is CASGRRGANYGYTF. The CDR3 bases are TGTGCCAGCGGTCGCAGGGGAGCTAACTATGGCTACACCTTC.

This clonotype was seen a handful of times. J is TRBJ2-1 and V is TRBV11-2; D perhaps matches TRBD2 (7 bases). V lost 2 bases and J 7 bases, leaving 15 bases between the germline ends. Germline assignment: CDR1 SGHAT and CDR2 FQNNGV. The CDR3 length is 15 residues. The CDR3 coding sequence is TGTGCCAGCAGCTTATGGGGGGGGGCCATGAATGAGCAGTTCTTC. Its protein is CASSLWGGAMNEQFF. Variable domain in full (rest from reference TRBV11-2 and TRBJ2-1): EAGVAQSPRYKIIEKRQSVAFWCNPISGHATLYWYQQILGQGPKLLIQFQNNGVVDDSQLPKDRFSAERLKGVDSTLKIQPAKLEDSAVYLCASSLWGGAMNEQFFGPGTRLTVL.

The chain combines TRBV10-3 with TRBJ2-1; no definite D call. Germline values: CDR1 ENHRY, CDR2 SYGVKD. Trimming removed 0 bases from V and 9 bases from J, with 21 bases in between. The CDR3 contains 17 residues. The CDR3, as DNA: TGTGCCATCAGTGAGTCGACTCAGGCGCCCAGAGTTATTGAGCAGTTCTTC. Its protein is CAISESTQAPRVIEQFF.

There are a few counts of this clonotype. J is TRBJ1-1 and V is TRBV7-2; 9 bases align to TRBD1. This CDR3 region has 13 residues. Germline lookup yields CDR1 SGHTA and CDR2 FQGNSA. Trimming took 1 base from V and 6 from J; bases not matched to a gene: 0. The CDR3 DNA sequence: TGTGCCAGCAGCTTAGACAGGGGGCCTGAAGCTTTCTTT. Protein: CASSLDRGPEAFF.

This clonotype was recorded many times. In DNA form, the CDR3 reads TGCGCCAGTCGGGGCCCGTTGACGAACACTGAAGCTTTCTTT. It encodes CASRGPLTNTEAFF. The chain combines TRBV5-1 with TRBJ1-1; maybe TRBD1 (5 bases). The CDR3 covers 14 residues. V shed 8 bases and J shed 1 base, with 15 bases lying between them. Germline V CDR1 and CDR2: SGHRS, YFSETQ.

The V call is TRBV27, the J call TRBJ2-7; TRBD2 is a possible D gene (5 bases). This CDR3 spans 13 amino acids. Per the germline V gene, CDR1 is MNHEY and CDR2 is SMNVEV (reference sequence). V was shortened by 8 bases and J by 3 bases, with 14 bases between the two germline ends. Here the CDR3 reads CASARSALYEQYV. In DNA, the CDR3 is TGTGCCAGCGCACGTAGCGCTCTCTACGAGCAGTACGTC.

Ten or more counts support this clonotype. The chain joins TRBV12-3 or TRBV12-4 to TRBJ1-2; tentative D call: TRBD1 (5 bases). The CDR3 consists of 14 residues. V lost 5 bases and J 4 bases, leaving 14 bases between the germline ends. The CDR3 nucleotides read TGTGCCAGCAGTCGAACAGGAGAGGGCTATGGCTACACCTTC. Amino acids: CASSRTGEGYGYTF.

This chain uses TRBV4-1 with TRBJ2-7; no definite D call. V was shortened by 4 bases and J by 3 bases, with 16 bases between the two germline ends. This CDR3 contains 15 residues. Germline CDR1 MGHRA, CDR2 YSYEKL. The CDR3 loop is CASSPRAIGFYEQYV. As DNA, the CDR3 is TGCGCCAGCAGCCCCCGGGCCATCGGGTTCTACGAGCAGTACGTC.

The gene calls are TRBV9 and TRBJ2-1, with D perhaps matching TRBD1 or TRBD2 (5 bases each). Germline V gives CDR1 SGDLS, CDR2 YYNGEE. V lost 3 bases and J 9 bases, leaving 16 bases between the germline ends. The CDR3 has 14 amino acids. CDR3 nucleotide sequence: TGTGCCAGCAGCGCGGGGCCGTTGTTCGGTGAGCAGTTCTTC. Protein product: CASSAGPLFGEQFF.

The chain joins TRBV7-8 to TRBJ2-7; 10 nucleotides agree with TRBD2. This CDR3 contains 15 residues. V shed 5 bases and J 4 bases; nucleotides not matched to a gene: 8. From germline, CDR1 is SGHVS and CDR2 FQNEAQ. The CDR3 is CASSTPGTSEYEQYF. The CDR3 region has the DNA TGTGCCAGCAGCACCCCCGGGACTAGCGAGTACGAGCAGTACTTC.

The sample holds many counts of this clonotype. The chain is built from TRBV6-6 and TRBJ2-6; 10 bases map to TRBD1. The CDR3 has 17 residues. With V trimmed by 7 bases and J by 2 bases, 8 bases remained unmatched. Germline V gives CDR1 MNHNY, CDR2 SVGAGI (reference sequence). The CDR3 sequence is CASTDATGGAGANVLTF. CDR3 nucleotide sequence: TGTGCCAGCACTGACGCGACAGGGGGCGCTGGGGCCAACGTCCTGACTTTC.

V and J are TRBV4-3 and TRBJ1-2; D might be TRBD1 (6 bases). The CDR3 loop spans 14 amino acids. Germline CDR1 LGHNA, CDR2 YSLEER. Trimming stripped 3 bases from V and 7 bases from J, with 15 bases between. The DNA for the CDR3 is TGCGCCAGCAGCCAGACTGCCGGGACATCTGGCTACACCTTC. Encoded protein: CASSQTAGTSGYTF.

This clonotype was seen a handful of times. The chain employs TRBV29-1 and TRBJ1-1, with 9 bases that match TRBD1. V shed 8 bases and J 3 bases; nucleotides not matched to a gene: 10. The CDR3 consists of 14 residues. The V gene's germline CDR1 is SQVTM and CDR2 ANQGSEA. The CDR3 protein is CSLPRDRADTEAFF. The CDR3 DNA is TGCAGCCTTCCCAGGGACAGGGCGGACACTGAAGCTTTCTTT.

This clonotype came up many times. CDR3: CASRPYYAGGKDGQFF. CDR3 sequence (DNA): TGTGCCAGCAGGCCCTACTACGCGGGGGGGAAGGACGGGCAGTTCTTC. J is TRBJ2-1 and V is TRBV7-2; 9 bases fit TRBD2. V lost 6 bases and J lost 12; bases outside the gene matches: 18. There are 16 residues in the CDR3. The V gene's germline CDR1 is SGHTA and CDR2 FQGNSA. The full variable domain, its missing parts supplied by reference TRBV7-2 and TRBJ2-1, is GAGVSQSPSNKVTEKGKDVELRCDPISGHTALYWYRQSLGQGLEFLIYFQGNSAPDKSGLPSDRFSAERTGGSVSTLTIQRTQQEDSAVYLCASRPYYAGGKDGQFFGPGTRLTVL.

The chain uses TRBV5-5 and TRBJ1-5; maybe TRBD1 (6 bases). Germline CDR1 is SGHKS and CDR2 is YYEKEE (reference sequence). The V end lost 5 bases, the J end lost 2 bases, and 14 bases lay between the germline ends. The CDR3 is made up of 15 amino acids. The CDR3 DNA reads TGTGCCAGCAGTCCCCAGGGGACTGGCAATCAGCCCCAGCATTTT. Protein product: CASSPQGTGNQPQHF.

This clonotype was picked up a small number of times. The genes are TRBV27 and TRBJ1-2; D is undetermined. With 0 bases removed from V and 2 bases from J, the gap between germline ends came to 10 bases. This CDR3 spans 15 amino acids. Germline loops: CDR1 MNHEY, CDR2 SMNVEV (reference sequence). The CDR3 spells CASSLSINLNYGYTF. CDR3 in DNA: TGTGCCAGCAGTTTATCGATAAACTTAAACTATGGCTACACCTTC.

This chain joins TRBV9 and TRBJ2-3, with TRBD2 matching over 11 bases. There are 16 residues in the CDR3. Germline V gene data show CDR1 as SGDLS and CDR2 as YYNGEE. The V segment lost 2 bases and the J segment 6 bases; nucleotides outside the gene matches: 8. CDR3 region: CASSVRLAGTGDTQYF. The CDR3 bases are TGTGCCAGCAGCGTGAGACTAGCGGGGACGGGGGATACGCAGTATTTT. Full variable domain (remainder filled in from reference TRBV9 and TRBJ2-3): DSGVTQTPKHLITATGQRVTLRCSPRSGDLSVYWYQQSLDQGLQFLIQYYNGEERAKGNILERFSAQQFPDLHSELNLSSLELGDSALYFCASSVRLAGTGDTQYFGPGTRLTVL.

This chain joins TRBV15 and TRBJ1-1; 11 bases are a match to TRBD1. Germline CDR1 reads LNHNV; CDR2 reads YYDKDF (reference sequence). This CDR3 region has 12 residues. V shed 6 bases and J 14 bases; nucleotides not matched to a gene: 8. The CDR3 sequence is CATREGTGGKFF. DNA of the CDR3: TGTGCCACCAGAGAGGGGACAGGGGGAAAGTTCTTT.

V is TRBV19 and J is TRBJ2-5; 11 bases align to TRBD1. With 8 bases clipped from V and 0 bases from J, the junction kept 5 bases outside the gene matches. Germline V gene lookup returns CDR1 LNHDA and CDR2 SQIVND (reference sequence). This CDR3 is 15 amino acids long. The chain's CDR3 is CASAGTGGYQETQYF. The CDR3, as DNA: TGTGCCAGTGCCGGGACAGGGGGATACCAAGAGACCCAGTACTTC.

This rearrangement joins TRBV7-3 to TRBJ2-1, with 8 bases identical to TRBD2. CDR1 is SGHTA, CDR2 FQGTGA, per germline. The CDR3 covers 16 residues. With V trimmed by 5 bases and J by 8 bases, 14 bases remained unmatched. The CDR3 is CASSRLGSGDWDEQFF. CDR3 in DNA: TGTGCCAGCAGCCGCTTAGGTAGCGGGGATTGGGATGAGCAGTTCTTC.

This clonotype was counted many times. The chain combines TRBV7-8 with TRBJ2-7; D gene ambiguous. The CDR3 length is 12 residues. Trimming took off 5 bases at V and 1 base at J, with 6 bases between the two ends. Germline CDR1 reads SGHVS; CDR2 reads FQNEAQ. The CDR3 is CASSLPSYEQYF. In DNA form, the CDR3 reads TGTGCCAGCAGCCTCCCTTCCTACGAGCAGTACTTC.

This clonotype appeared a few times. This chain links TRBV4-3 with TRBJ1-1, with D uncertain. The CDR3 spans 13 residues. Germline CDR1 and CDR2: LGHNA and YSLEER. The V and J ends lost 0 bases and 5 bases respectively, with 7 bases between them. CDR3 DNA sequence: TGCGCCAGCAGCCAAGACCCGGGGACTGAAGCTTTCTTT. This sequence encodes CASSQDPGTEAFF.

The chain joins TRBV11-2 to TRBJ1-1, with a weak D call TRBD1 (6 bases). The CDR3 runs 13 residues. V gave up 7 bases and J gave up 8 bases, with 17 bases separating them. Germline V gives CDR1 SGHAT, CDR2 FQNNGV. The CDR3 DNA follows: TGTGCCAGCACCACGGGGGCGCGGGGAGAAGCTTTCTTT. The encoded protein is CASTTGARGEAFF.

This clonotype was found a few times. The chain couples TRBV12-3 or TRBV12-4 to TRBJ2-5, with 8 bases fitting TRBD2. With 0 bases clipped from V and 4 bases from J, the junction kept 4 bases outside the gene matches. There are 15 residues in the CDR3. The DNA for the CDR3 is TGTGCCAGCAGTTTAGCTAGCGGGGCAGGAGAGACCCAGTACTTC. Amino acid sequence: CASSLASGAGETQYF.

There are a few counts of this clonotype. The chain carries TRBV5-1 and TRBJ2-7, with unresolved D. The CDR3 sequence is 13 residues long. Germline values: CDR1 SGHRS, CDR2 YFSETQ. Trimming removed 0 bases at V and 6 bases at J, with 10 bases between. For the CDR3, the DNA is TGCGCCAGCAGCTTGGCTGCTGTGGGCGAGCAGTACTTC. This translates into CASSLAAVGEQYF.

The table lists this clonotype with a few counts. The rearrangement links TRBV27 to TRBJ2-3; D perhaps matches TRBD2 (7 bases). The CDR3 runs to 14 residues. CDR1 MNHEY and CDR2 SMNVEV come from the germline V gene (reference sequence). The V gene lost 7 bases and the J gene lost 4 bases, with 15 bases spanning the gap. CDR3: CASNPGGQPDTQYF. In DNA form, the CDR3 reads TGTGCCAGCAACCCCGGGGGGCAACCAGATACGCAGTATTTT.

This clonotype was seen a few times. This chain uses TRBV12-3 or TRBV12-4 with TRBJ1-6; the D gene is possibly TRBD1 (5 bases). This CDR3 has 13 amino acids. The V end was cut by 1 base, the J end by 10 bases, with 8 bases between. This CDR3 reads CASSLGGDSPLHF. CDR3 DNA sequence: TGTGCCAGCAGTTTAGGGGGGGACTCACCCCTCCACTTT.

The chain links TRBV7-9 to TRBJ2-1; D may correspond to TRBD1 or TRBD2 (5 bases each). The CDR3 is 13 residues long. Trimming removed 8 bases from V and 7 bases from J, with 15 bases in between. Germline values: CDR1 SEHNR, CDR2 FQNEAQ (reference sequence). The CDR3 spells CASAARENNEQFF. CDR3 DNA: TGTGCCAGCGCCGCCAGGGAGAATAATGAGCAGTTCTTC.

This clonotype was counted a few times. V and J are TRBV18 and TRBJ2-5; weak D call: TRBD1 (5 bases). Germline assignment: CDR1 KGHSH and CDR2 LQKENI. There are 13 residues in the CDR3. Deletions cut 3 bases from V and 4 bases from J, with 9 bases between. The CDR3 sequence: CASSPQGLETQYF. CDR3 bases: TGTGCCAGCTCACCTCAGGGATTAGAGACCCAGTACTTC.

The V and J genes are TRBV2 and TRBJ1-1; D might be TRBD1 (6 bases). The CDR3 length is 14 residues. CDR1 and CDR2 from the germline V gene are SNHLY and FYNNEI. V lost 5 bases to trimming and J lost 4 bases, with 14 bases between them. CDR3 DNA sequence: TGTGCCAGCAGTAGACGGACAGAAGGCACTGAAGCTTTCTTT. This encodes CASSRRTEGTEAFF.

This clonotype was seen a few times. The chain has TRBV15 and TRBJ1-1, with 8 bases aligning to TRBD1. The CDR3 totals 15 residues. The trim removed 4 bases at V and 1 base at J, leaving 5 bases unmatched. From germline, CDR1 is LNHNV and CDR2 YYDKDF (reference sequence). In nucleotides, the CDR3 is TGTGCCACCAGCAAAGGACAGGGCCCGAACACTGAAGCTTTCTTT. It yields the protein CATSKGQGPNTEAFF.